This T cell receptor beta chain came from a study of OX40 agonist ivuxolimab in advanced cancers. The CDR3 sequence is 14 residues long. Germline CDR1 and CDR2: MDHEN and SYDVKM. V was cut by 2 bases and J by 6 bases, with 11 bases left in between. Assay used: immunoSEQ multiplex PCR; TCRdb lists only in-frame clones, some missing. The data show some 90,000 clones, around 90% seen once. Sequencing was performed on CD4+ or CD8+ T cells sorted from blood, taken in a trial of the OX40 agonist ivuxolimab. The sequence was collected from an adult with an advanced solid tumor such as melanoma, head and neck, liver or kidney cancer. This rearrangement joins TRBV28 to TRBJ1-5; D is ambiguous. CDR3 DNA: TGTGCCAGCAGTTTACCCATCCCTCCTCAGCCCCAGCATTTT. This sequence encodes CASSLPIPPQPQHF.